Below, one TCR beta chain is given with its context. Its antigen is unknown. The junction departs from the called germline gene at one end, perhaps through a read error. This entry is derived from a study of T-cell memory formation after mild COVID-19. Study-level information: Largely, TCR clusters stayed within a single donor. Study results and caveats: Contracting clones, day 15 to 85, had balanced CD4/CD8, and later expanders favored CD4+. In pre-infection memory, a portion of responding clones appeared, which suggested that cross-reactive memory joined.

The CDR3 is made up of 13 amino acids. Each CDR3 protein gets one entry after TCRdb re-called the 5' RACE reads with MiXCR. Of hundreds of thousands of distinct CDR3 sequences listed, 25% to 30% are singletons. Sequencing was done on a sample of PBMCs or a T cell subset sorted from them (not recorded which). This clonotype originated in an adult woman who had mild COVID-19 (a few samples of this study predate the infection). Cell type and time point are not known. V gene TRBV12-3 or TRBV12-4 combines with J gene TRBJ2-4; 10 nucleotides line up with TRBD2. CDR3 residues: CASRALAGEGVDF. As DNA, the CDR3 is TGTGCCAGCAGAGCCCTAGCGGGAGAGGGGGTGGACTTC.